This section outlines one T cell receptor beta chain sequence together with its context. The entry originates in a study of resident and recirculating memory T cells in vitiligo. Study as a whole: Each patient gave two lesional and two nonlesional epidermal shave biopsies, plus PBMCs.

The CDR3 extends over 11 amino acids. Germline assignment: CDR1 MDHEN and CDR2 SYDVKM. V was cut by 6 bases and J by 3 bases, with 6 bases left in between. The repertoire was sequenced with immunoSEQ multiplex PCR; TCRdb's copy has only in-frame clones and lacks some. The sample shows about 76,000 clones, about 91% of them seen only once. Patients' lesions had not changed for the previous 6 months. Patients had to be free of confetti depigmentation, indicating active vitiligo. Patients who had received treatment within the previous three months were excluded. Sequencing was performed on blood. This chain joins TRBV28 and TRBJ2-7; D ambiguous. The TCR was taken from a male donor with vitiligo. The CDR3 nucleotides read TGTGCCAGCAGGACAAACTACGAGCAGTACTTC. This encodes CASRTNYEQYF.